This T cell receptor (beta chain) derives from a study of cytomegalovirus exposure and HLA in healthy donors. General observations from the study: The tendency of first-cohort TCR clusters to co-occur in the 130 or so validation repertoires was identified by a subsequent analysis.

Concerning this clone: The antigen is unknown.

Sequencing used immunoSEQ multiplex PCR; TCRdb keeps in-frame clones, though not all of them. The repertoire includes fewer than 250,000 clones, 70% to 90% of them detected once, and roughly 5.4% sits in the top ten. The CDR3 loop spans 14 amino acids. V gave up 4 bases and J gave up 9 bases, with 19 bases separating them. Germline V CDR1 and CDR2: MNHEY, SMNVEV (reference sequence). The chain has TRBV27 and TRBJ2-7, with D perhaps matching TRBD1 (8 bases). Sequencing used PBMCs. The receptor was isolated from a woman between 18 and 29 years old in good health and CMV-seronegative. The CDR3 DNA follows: TGTGCCAGCAGTTCGTACAGGGGGAGGGCTAGGCAGTACTTC. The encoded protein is CASSSYRGRARQYF.